These 9 T cell receptor beta chains originate from one sample sequenced in a study of cytomegalovirus exposure and HLA in healthy donors. The PCR contained 60 Vbeta and 13 Jbeta primers. Sequencing used immunoSEQ multiplex PCR; TCRdb keeps in-frame clones, though not all of them. The sample spans some 83,000 clones; the ten largest clones claim approximately 1.1%. What was sequenced was PBMCs. These receptors all stem from a woman younger than 45 in good health and CMV-seronegative.

V usage is TRBV15 and J usage is TRBJ2-7, with D maybe TRBD2 (5 bases). Per germline, CDR1 LNHNV and CDR2 YYDKDF (reference sequence). The ends were cut back, 0 bases at V and 0 bases at J, with 9 bases in the middle. The CDR3 totals 15 residues. This chain's CDR3 is CATSREYRDSYEQYF. CDR3 nucleotides: TGTGCCACCAGCAGAGAGTACCGGGACTCCTACGAGCAGTACTTC.

V gene TRBV10-2 combines with J gene TRBJ1-1; D remains unclear. CDR3 length equals 15 residues. Trimming removed 4 bases from V and 6 bases from J, with 18 bases in between. Germline CDR1 is WSHSY and CDR2 is SAAADI. The DNA for the CDR3 is TGCGCCAGCAGTGTTTCCACGGGAACATACCCTGAAGCTTTCTTT. Translating it yields CASSVSTGTYPEAFF.

This chain connects TRBV7-8 to TRBJ1-4; 9 bases align to TRBD1. Germline CDR1 reads SGHVS; CDR2 reads FQNEAQ. The junction had 14 bases not matched to a gene; V was cut back by 5 bases and J by 7 bases. The length of the CDR3 is 17 residues. The CDR3 bases are TGTGCCAGCAGCCCGCGAGGCCTACAGGGGGCGGGTGAAAAACTGTTTTTT. Its protein product is CASSPRGLQGAGEKLFF.

Worth noting for this clone: One end of the junction is discordant with germline, which a read error may explain. The rearrangement links TRBV30 to TRBJ2-1; 9 positions agree with TRBD2. The CDR3 contains 17 residues. Per germline, CDR1 GTSNPN and CDR2 SVGIG (reference sequence). CDR3 bases: TGTGCCTGGAGGTCGCCTAGCGGGGTCAGCTCCGACAATGAGCAGTTCTTC. Translation: CAWRSPSGVSSDNEQFF. Variable domain in full (rest from reference TRBV30 and TRBJ2-1): SQTIHQWPATLVQPVGSPLSLECTVEGTSNPNLYWYRQAAGRGLQLLFYSVGIGQISSEVPQNLSASRPQDRQFILSSKKLLLSDSGFYLCAWRSPSGVSSDNEQFFGPGTRLTVL.

This chain links TRBV6-6 with TRBJ1-6; 9 bases are a match to TRBD1. Looked up from germline, CDR1 is MNHNY and CDR2 is SVGAGI (reference sequence). CDR3 size: 15 residues. V was pared by 4 bases and J by 8 bases, with 6 bases of the junction left unmatched. CDR3 DNA: TGTGCCAGCAGTTTGAAGGGACAGGGCTATTCACCCCTCCACTTT. As protein: CASSLKGQGYSPLHF.

The J gene is TRBJ2-7, the V gene TRBV7-9; possible D gene TRBD1, 5 bases. This CDR3 region has 12 residues. Trimming pared 4 bases from V and 3 bases from J, leaving 7 bases between. Germline CDR1 reads SEHNR; CDR2 reads FQNEAQ (reference sequence). Here the CDR3 DNA reads TGTGCCAGCAGCTCCCAGGGCTACGAGCAGTACTTC. This encodes CASSSQGYEQYF.

CDR3: CASSKTSGGDNEQFF. As DNA, the CDR3 is TGTGCCAGCAGTAAGACTAGCGGGGGAGACAATGAGCAGTTCTTC. The chain carries TRBV6-4 and TRBJ2-1; TRBD2 aligns across 12 bases. With V trimmed by 5 bases and J by 5 bases, 4 bases remained unmatched. CDR3 length: 15 residues. Per the germline V gene, CDR1 is MRHNA and CDR2 is SNTAGT.

The rearrangement joins TRBV6-1 to TRBJ2-2, with D possibly TRBD2 on 5 matching bases. V gave up 6 bases and J gave up 4 bases, with 12 bases separating them. Looked up from germline, CDR1 is MNHNS and CDR2 is SASEGT. CDR3 length: 14 residues. CDR3 DNA: TGTGCCAGCAGGGTGGAGCGGACCACCGGGGAGCTGTTTTTT. This sequence encodes CASRVERTTGELFF.

This chain uses TRBV30 with TRBJ1-1, with 11 bases that match TRBD1. Trimming cost V 3 bases and J 2 bases; bases outside gene matches: 5. CDR3 length: 15 residues. The germline V gene has CDR1 GTSNPN and CDR2 SVGIG (reference sequence). For the CDR3, the DNA is TGTGCCTGGAGGGGACAGGGGGAGGGTAACACTGAAGCTTTCTTT. Amino acids: CAWRGQGEGNTEAFF.